Following are 16 T cell receptor beta chains from one sample sequenced in a study of T cell clonality in common variable immunodeficiency. Findings of the study overall: Reportedly, TCR beta sequences from common variable immunodeficiency showed fewer deletions and N-nucleotide insertions.

These receptors lack a known antigen. Sequencing was performed with immunoSEQ multiplex PCR; in TCRdb, only in-frame clones are kept and a portion is missing. This sample carries around 16,000 clones, none of them present only once. Sequences were obtained from peripheral blood mononuclear cells. Source of these receptors: a human donor with common variable immunodeficiency.

This clone occurred many times. CDR3 residues: CSVEELGRAAGELFF. The CDR3 bases that were read are TGCAGCGTTGAAGAGCTCGGCAGGGCGGCCGGGGAG. The J gene is TRBJ2-2, the V gene TRBV29-1, with D perhaps matching TRBD1 (5 bases). Coverage ceases 3 residues before the CDR3 finishes, and the germline J gene fills in the end. The germline V gene has CDR1 SQVTM and CDR2 ANQGSEA. The CDR3 length is 15 residues. Trimming removed 0 bases from V and 6 bases from J, with 14 bases in between.

This clone was observed a handful of times. The CDR3 end is not reached by the read, which stops 3 residues before it; the germline J gene fills it in. The rearrangement joins TRBV30 to TRBJ1-5; the D is unclear. Per the germline V gene, CDR1 is GTSNPN and CDR2 is SVGIG (reference sequence). This CDR3 is built from 13 residues. The V gene lost 0 bases and the J gene lost 5 bases, with 8 bases spanning the gap. CDR3 residues: CAWSVSFDQPQHF. CDR3 bases read: TGTGCCTGGAGTGTATCCTTTGATCAGCCC.

This clone has only a few counts. The CDR3 extends 3 residues past the end of the read, so its final part is completed from the germline J gene. The chain uses TRBV18 and TRBJ1-1; 10 nucleotides align to TRBD1. The CDR3 runs to 13 residues. CDR1 and CDR2 (germline): KGHSH, LQKENI. V dropped 6 bases and J dropped 4; count of bases not matched to a gene: 2. The CDR3 sequence is CASSGQGGTEAFF. CDR3 DNA (partial): TGTGCCAGCTCTGGACAGGGGGGCACTGAA.

Regarding this clone: The DNA ends 3 residues before the CDR3 does, and the rest of the CDR3 is filled in from the germline J gene. The chain uses TRBV30 and TRBJ1-6, with D maybe TRBD1 (5 bases). This CDR3 contains 15 residues. Germline CDR1 GTSNPN, CDR2 SVGIG (reference sequence). V shed 4 bases and J shed 5 bases, with 15 bases lying between them. CDR3 protein: CAWNPLGADNSPLHF. The sequenced part of the CDR3 DNA is TGTGCCTGGAACCCCTTAGGGGCCGATAATTCACCC.

On this clone: The CDR3 extends 3 residues past the end of the read, so its final part is completed from the germline J gene. This chain joins TRBV30 and TRBJ1-2; 7 bases map to TRBD1. The V segment lost 1 base and the J segment 2 bases; nucleotides outside the gene matches: 7. Germline V gene data show CDR1 as GTSNPN and CDR2 as SVGIG (reference sequence). The CDR3 covers 15 residues. CDR3 residues: CAWSGKTGWNYGYTF. Partial CDR3 DNA: TGTGCCTGGAGTGGGAAGACAGGGTGGAACTATGGC.

This clone was seen a handful of times. The CDR3 extends 3 residues past the end of the read, so its final part is completed from the germline J gene. The chain joins TRBV7-6 to TRBJ2-5; D is perhaps TRBD2 (5 bases). Trimming took 4 bases from V and 2 from J, leaving 11 bases between them. The CDR3 has 14 residues. Germline loops: CDR1 SGHVS, CDR2 FNYEAQ. The CDR3 here is CASSSRTGQETQYF. The sequenced part of the CDR3 DNA is TGTGCCAGCAGCTCCCGGACTGGACAAGAGACC.

This CDR3 is CASSYSDRVGRETQYF. The DNA read from the CDR3 is TGTGCCAGCAGTTACTCAGACAGGGTAGGGAGAGAGACC. The rearrangement joins TRBV6-2 or TRBV6-3 to TRBJ2-5; 7 positions agree with TRBD1. The read finishes 3 residues shy of the CDR3 end, and the germline J gene is used to complete it. Trimming at V came to 0 bases and at J to 4 bases, leaving 8 bases not matched to a gene. The CDR3 consists of 16 residues. Germline V lookup: CDR1 MNHEY, CDR2 SVGEGT.

This clone was seen a few times. Coverage ceases 3 residues before the CDR3 finishes, and the germline J gene fills in the end. The V call is TRBV19, the J call TRBJ1-1; D not resolved. The V gene's germline CDR1 is LNHDA and CDR2 SQIVND (reference sequence). This CDR3 has 13 amino acids. Trimming removed 3 bases at V and 2 bases at J, with 7 bases between. Partial CDR3 DNA: TGTGCCAGTAGTATGAGCCTTAACACTGAA. Translation gives CASSMSLNTE. The CDR3 reads in full as CASSMSLNTEAFF.

In regard to this clone: The read is 3 residues too short to cover the CDR3 end, so that end is filled in from the germline J gene. V and J are TRBV20-1 and TRBJ2-5; TRBD1 matches at 10 bases. Germline assignment: CDR1 DFQATT and CDR2 SNEGSKA (reference sequence). The CDR3 extends over 16 amino acids. Trimming took 0 bases from V and 4 from J; bases not matched to a gene: 8. CDR3 DNA (partial): TGCAGTGCTAGAGACCCGGGGACAGGGGCGGGAGAGACC. Its protein product is CSARDPGTGAGET. The whole CDR3 protein is CSARDPGTGAGETQYF.

On this clone: The read is 3 residues too short to cover the CDR3 end, so that end is filled in from the germline J gene. The genes are TRBV19 and TRBJ2-5; 9 nucleotides match TRBD1. Germline CDR1 LNHDA, CDR2 SQIVND (reference sequence). This CDR3 spans 15 amino acids. V was clipped by 0 bases and J by 2 bases; unmatched bases: 1. The covered CDR3 bases are TGTGCCAGTAGTATAGATGGGACAGGGCAAGAGACC. Translating it yields CASSIDGTGQET. The entire CDR3 sequence reads CASSIDGTGQETQYF.

In its sample, this clone was seen a few times. Coverage ceases 3 residues before the CDR3 finishes, and the germline J gene fills in the end. This chain links TRBV30 with TRBJ2-1; unclear D gene. V was trimmed by 4 bases and J by 5 bases, leaving 15 bases between them. The V gene's germline CDR1 is GTSNPN and CDR2 SVGIG (reference sequence). This CDR3 is built from 14 residues. The CDR3: CAWNRPEAHNEQFF. Incomplete CDR3 DNA: TGTGCCTGGAACAGACCAGAGGCCCACAATGAG.

This clone was seen more than once but under ten times. Read coverage stops 3 residues before the CDR3 terminus; the germline J gene supplies the remainder. This chain joins TRBV18 and TRBJ2-3; 11 nucleotides align to TRBD1. Germline V gene data show CDR1 as KGHSH and CDR2 as LQKENI. V lost 3 bases to trimming and J lost 4 bases; unmatched junction nucleotides: 3. The CDR3 totals 15 residues. The covered CDR3 bases are TGTGCCAGCTCACCGGACAGGGGGCTGCCAGATACG. It codes for CASSPDRGLPDT. The full CDR3 reads CASSPDRGLPDTQYF. The full variable domain, rest sourced from reference TRBV18 and TRBJ2-3, is NAGVMQNPRHLVRRRGQEARLRCSPMKGHSHVYWYRQLPEEGLKFMVYLQKENIIDESGMPKERFSAEFPKEGPSILRIQQVVRGDSAAYFCASSPDRGLPDTQYFGPGTRLTVL.

Worth noting for this clone: The read terminates 3 residues before the CDR3 end, so the remaining end is supplied by the germline J gene. The rearrangement joins TRBV20-1 to TRBJ2-3; TRBD2 matches at 8 bases. The germline CDR1 and CDR2 sequences are DFQATT and SNEGSKA (reference sequence). Trimming took 3 bases from V and 0 from J; bases not matched to a gene: 17. The CDR3 has 19 amino acids. CDR3: CSARGRGSGGASSTDTQYF. The DNA read from the CDR3 is TGCAGTGCTAGGGGGCGGGGGAGCGGGGGAGCCTCTAGCACAGATACG.

By sample share, this clone is medium-sized. The sequence runs out 3 residues before the end of the CDR3; the remainder is reconstructed from the germline J gene. The J gene is TRBJ1-1, the V gene TRBV30, with 7 positions matching TRBD1. V lost 3 bases to trimming and J lost 4 bases; unmatched junction nucleotides: 5. The V gene's germline CDR1 is GTSNPN and CDR2 SVGIG (reference sequence). The CDR3 is made up of 13 amino acids. The CDR3 sequence is CAWRGGVSTEAFF. The CDR3 DNA, read in part, is TGTGCCTGGAGAGGGGGCGTGAGCACTGAA.

This clone was observed many times. Read sequence stops 3 residues before the CDR3 end, and the germline J gene provides the missing end. The rearrangement joins TRBV2 to TRBJ2-1, with 9 bases that match TRBD1. The ends lost 5 bases at V and 4 bases at J; junction bases unmatched: 6. This CDR3 contains 15 residues. Germline assignment: CDR1 SNHLY and CDR2 FYNNEI. CDR3 loop: CASSTDRGKYNEQFF. CDR3 DNA, as far as it was read: TGTGCCAGCAGTACGGACAGGGGAAAATACAATGAG.

This clone was found a few times. The DNA ends 3 residues before the CDR3 does, and the rest of the CDR3 is filled in from the germline J gene. This sequence joins TRBV7-9 and TRBJ1-6; D is perhaps TRBD1 (5 bases). Germline lookup yields CDR1 SEHNR and CDR2 FQNEAQ (reference sequence). The CDR3 extends over 14 amino acids. V shed 5 bases and J shed 6 bases, with 11 bases lying between them. CDR3 sequence: CASSVGGGNSPLHF. The sequenced CDR3 bases are TGTGCCAGCAGCGTCGGGGGGGGTAATTCACCC. Full variable domain (missing parts from reference TRBV7-9 and TRBJ1-6): DTGVSQNPRHKITKRGQNVTFRCDPISEHNRLYWYRQTLGQGPEFLTYFQNEAQLEKSRLLSDRFSAERPKGSFSTLEIQRTEQGDSAMYLCASSVGGGNSPLHFGNGTRLTVT.